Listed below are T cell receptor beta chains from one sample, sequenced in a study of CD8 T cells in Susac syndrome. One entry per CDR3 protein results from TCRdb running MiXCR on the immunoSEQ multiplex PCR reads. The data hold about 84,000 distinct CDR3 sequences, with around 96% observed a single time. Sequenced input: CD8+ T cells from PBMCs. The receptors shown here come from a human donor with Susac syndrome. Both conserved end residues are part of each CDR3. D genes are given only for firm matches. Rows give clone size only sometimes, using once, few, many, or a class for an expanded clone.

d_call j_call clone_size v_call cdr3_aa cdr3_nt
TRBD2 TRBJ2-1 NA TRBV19 CASSISSGTNNEQFF TGTGCCAGTAGTATTAGTAGCGGGACCAACAATGAGCAGTTCTTC
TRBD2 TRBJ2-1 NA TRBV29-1 CSAKRGSYNEQFF TGCAGCGCTAAGCGGGGGAGTTACAATGAGCAGTTCTTC
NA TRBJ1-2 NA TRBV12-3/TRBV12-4 CASSLPHRVGYTF TGTGCCAGCAGTTTACCCCACAGGGTCGGCTACACCTTC
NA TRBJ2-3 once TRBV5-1 CASRRGQTNTDTQYF TGCGCCAGCAGAAGAGGACAGACCAACACAGATACGCAGTATTTT
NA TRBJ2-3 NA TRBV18 CASSPLWKEVGQYF TGTGCCAGCTCACCACTATGGAAGGAGGTCGGGCAGTATTTT
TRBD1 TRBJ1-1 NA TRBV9 CASSPPRGTSGEAFF TGTGCCAGCAGCCCACCCAGGGGGACATCCGGGGAGGCTTTCTTT
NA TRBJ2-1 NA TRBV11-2 CASRDYGLYNEQFF TGTGCCAGCAGGGACTATGGCCTTTACAATGAGCAGTTCTTC
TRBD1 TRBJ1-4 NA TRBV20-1 CSARRAGTGNGKLFF TGCAGTGCTAGAAGGGCCGGGACAGGGAATGGAAAACTGTTTTTT
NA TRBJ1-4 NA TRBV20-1 CSARGGHRDSNNEKLFF TGCAGTGCTAGAGGGGGACACAGGGACTCCAACAATGAAAAACTGTTTTTT
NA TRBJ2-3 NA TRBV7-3 CASSSTGADTQYF TGTGCCAGCAGTTCCACAGGAGCAGATACGCAGTATTTT
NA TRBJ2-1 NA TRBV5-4 CASSLTEYNEQFF TGTGCCAGCAGCTTAACAGAATACAATGAGCAGTTCTTC
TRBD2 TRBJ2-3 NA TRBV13 CASFARVAGGTDTQYF TGTGCCAGCTTTGCACGAGTAGCGGGGGGCACAGATACGCAGTATTTT
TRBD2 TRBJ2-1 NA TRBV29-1 CSVEPRLAGRDVWTPNEQFF TGCAGCGTAGAACCTAGGCTAGCGGGAAGAGACGTTTGGACCCCCAATGAGCAGTTCTTC
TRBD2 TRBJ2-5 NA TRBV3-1 CASSQDGRGFAETQYF TGTGCCAGCAGCCAAGACGGGAGGGGGTTCGCAGAGACCCAGTACTTC
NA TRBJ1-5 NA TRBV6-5 CASSPINGEQPQHF TGTGCCAGCAGCCCCATTAACGGGGAGCAGCCCCAGCATTTT
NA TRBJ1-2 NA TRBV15 CATSRGDQTLTENYGYTF TGTGCCACCAGCAGAGGCGATCAAACGCTTACAGAGAACTATGGCTACACCTTC
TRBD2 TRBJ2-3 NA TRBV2 CASRASGSSGTQYF TGTGCCAGCAGAGCTAGCGGGAGTAGCGGTACGCAGTATTTT
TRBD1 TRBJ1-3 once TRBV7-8 CASSPIGTAGNTIYF TGTGCCAGCAGCCCAATAGGGACAGCTGGAAACACCATATATTTT
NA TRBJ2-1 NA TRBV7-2 CASSSEGGPRNEQFF TGTGCCAGCAGCTCCGAAGGGGGGCCAAGAAATGAGCAGTTCTTC
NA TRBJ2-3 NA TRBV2 CASSDSDLGATDTQYF TGTGCCAGCAGTGATTCGGACCTTGGGGCCACAGATACGCAGTATTTT
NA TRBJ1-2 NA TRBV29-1 CSVEEGRADGYTF TGCAGCGTTGAAGAGGGCAGGGCGGATGGCTACACCTTC
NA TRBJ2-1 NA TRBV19 CASSIVASDYNEQFF TGTGCCAGTAGTATAGTGGCTAGCGACTACAATGAGCAGTTCTTC
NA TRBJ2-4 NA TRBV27 CASSLAEPLAKNIQYF TGTGCCAGCAGTTTAGCGGAACCCCTAGCCAAAAACATTCAGTACTTC
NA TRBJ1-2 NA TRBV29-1 CSVEVHPKDGYTF TGCAGCGTTGAAGTCCACCCCAAAGATGGCTACACCTTC
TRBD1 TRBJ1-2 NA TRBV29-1 CSVHAGTGGTDGYTF TGCAGCGTTCACGCCGGGACAGGGGGCACGGATGGCTACACCTTC
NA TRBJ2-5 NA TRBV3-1 CASSQEFLTEGAQYF TGTGCCAGCAGCCAAGAATTCTTAACCGAAGGGGCCCAGTACTTC
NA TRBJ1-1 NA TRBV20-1 CSAKKWDTEAFF TGCAGTGCTAAGAAGTGGGACACTGAAGCTTTCTTT
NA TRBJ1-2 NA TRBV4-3 CASSQDSDTNYGYTF TGCGCCAGCAGCCAAGATTCTGATACTAACTATGGCTACACCTTC
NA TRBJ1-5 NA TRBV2 CASSENPLGRGNQPQHF TGTGCCAGCAGTGAAAACCCCCTCGGGCGAGGCAATCAGCCCCAGCATTTT
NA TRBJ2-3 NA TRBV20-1 CSARVSGTSTDTQYF TGCAGTGCTAGAGTATCCGGGACAAGCACAGATACGCAGTATTTT
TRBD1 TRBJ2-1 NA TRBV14 CASSWTGGHNEQFF TGTGCCAGCAGCTGGACAGGGGGCCACAATGAGCAGTTCTTC
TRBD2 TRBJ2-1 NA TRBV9 CASSPSGRRLDEQFF TGTGCCAGCAGCCCTAGCGGGAGGCGACTCGATGAGCAGTTCTTC
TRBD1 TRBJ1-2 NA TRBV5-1 CASSFLRTGGGYTF TGCGCCAGCAGCTTTCTCCGGACAGGCGGTGGCTACACCTTC